This T cell receptor beta chain derives from a study of T cell repertoires in cytomegalovirus infection. Findings and limits, study-wide: Cumulative public TCR beta family frequency identified CMV carriers with the relevant HLA. Clonotype analysis showed dominance of the ex vivo response by HLA-C-restricted CMV-specific TCR beta clonotypes.

One entry per CDR3 protein, called by TCRdb with MiXCR from the reads. The sample comprises approximately 770,000 distinct CDR3 sequences, 25% to 35% of which are singletons, and around 14% rests with the top ten. This CDR3 has 15 residues. Trimming removed 7 bases from V and 0 bases from J, with 10 bases in between. On this clonotype itself: Its antigen remains unknown.

The chain employs TRBV12-3 or TRBV12-4 and TRBJ1-6; D is unclear. This sequence originates from a human donor in good health (CMV status not recorded). Some clones in this sample may be carry-over from other donors' samples. The source was cultured CD8+ T cells from PBMCs, collected from culture after CMV antigen stimulation. This CDR3 is CASTADSSYNSPLHF. The DNA for the CDR3 is TGTGCCAGCACCGCAGATAGCTCCTATAATTCACCCCTCCACTTT.